These T cell receptor beta chains were read from a single sample in a study of control samples from healthy donors and cancer patients. Method: immunoSEQ multiplex PCR; TCRdb's copy keeps in-frame clones and lacks some. The sample records around 50,000 clones, around nine tenths being singletons. Sequenced sample: PBMCs. These receptors all stem from a man aged 35-49 years with colorectal cancer. Both conserved end residues are part of each CDR3. The D gene is left open where the match is weak. Clone size is stated in some rows and not others, as once, few, many or a class when expanded.

cdr3_aa cdr3_nt v_call d_call clone_size j_call
CASSVATTSYEQYF TGTGCCAGCAGCGTAGCGACTACTTCCTACGAGCAGTACTTC TRBV9 . . TRBJ2-7
CASSGDWHRGPSEQYF TGTGCCAGCAGCGGCGACTGGCACAGGGGGCCTAGCGAGCAGTACTTC TRBV11-2 TRBD1 . TRBJ2-7
CASSPGLVEKLFF TGTGCCAGCTCACCGGGACTTGTTGAAAAACTGTTTTTT TRBV18 . . TRBJ1-4
CASSLLPGLAKNIQYF TGCGCCAGCAGCCTACTTCCCGGACTAGCCAAAAACATTCAGTACTTC TRBV5-1 . once TRBJ2-4
CAISGQGHSYNSPLHF TGTGCCATCAGTGGACAGGGCCACTCCTATAATTCACCCCTCCACTTT TRBV10-3 TRBD1 . TRBJ1-6
CASSGALNIQYF TGTGCCAGCAGTGGCGCCCTAAACATTCAGTACTTC TRBV2 . . TRBJ2-4
CASSYKAGVYNEQFF TGTGCCAGCAGTTACAAGGCAGGGGTCTACAATGAGCAGTTCTTC TRBV6-5 . . TRBJ2-1
CASSQESRLAGGTDTQYF TGTGCCAGCAGCCAAGAATCCCGACTAGCGGGAGGGACAGATACGCAGTATTTT TRBV3-1/TRBV3-2 TRBD2 . TRBJ2-3
CASSQTAQGILSYEQYF TGTGCCAGCAGCCAGACCGCCCAGGGGATTCTCTCCTACGAGCAGTACTTC TRBV4-2 . . TRBJ2-7
CASSTNRGEPQHF TGTGCCAGTAGTACAAACAGGGGCGAGCCCCAGCATTTT TRBV19 TRBD1 . TRBJ1-5
CASSMAYSQANNSPLHF TGTGCCAGTAGTATGGCGTACAGTCAGGCGAATAATTCACCCCTCCACTTT TRBV19 . . TRBJ1-6
CASRLEGTQNTEAFF TGTGCCAGCAGACTAGAAGGGACCCAGAACACTGAAGCTTTCTTT TRBV6-1 . . TRBJ1-1
CASSLEGADTEAFF TGCGCCAGCAGCTTGGAGGGTGCAGACACTGAAGCTTTCTTT TRBV5-1 . . TRBJ1-1
CASRPRAGASSYEQYF TGTGCCAGTAGACCTCGAGCGGGAGCATCCTCCTACGAGCAGTACTTC TRBV19 TRBD2 . TRBJ2-7
CASSPPGQHNSPLHF TGTGCCAGCAGCCCTCCGGGACAGCATAATTCACCCCTCCACTTT TRBV7-9 TRBD1 . TRBJ1-6
CASSLRGGSTDTQYF TGCGCCAGCAGCCTCCGAGGGGGGAGTACAGATACGCAGTATTTT TRBV4-1 . . TRBJ2-3
CASSFLNEQFF TGCGCCAGCAGCTTTCTGAATGAGCAGTTCTTC TRBV5-1 . . TRBJ2-1
CASSETDSNQPQHF TGTGCCAGCAGTGAAACAGATAGCAATCAGCCCCAGCATTTT TRBV6-1 . . TRBJ1-5
CASSAQDRYTDTQYF TGTGCCAGCAGCGCCCAGGACAGGTACACAGATACGCAGTATTTT TRBV6-1 TRBD1 . TRBJ2-3
CATSDFRQNYGYTF TGTGCCACCAGTGATTTCCGACAGAACTATGGCTACACCTTC TRBV24-1 . once TRBJ1-2
CAWRTGLADPRDTGELFF TGTGCCTGGAGGACGGGACTAGCGGATCCTCGGGACACCGGGGAGCTGTTTTTT TRBV30 TRBD2 . TRBJ2-2
CASGARGNNEQFF TGTGCCAGCGGAGCCAGGGGAAACAATGAGCAGTTCTTC TRBV27 . . TRBJ2-1